These T cell receptor beta chains were read from a single sample in a study of T cell repertoires in cytomegalovirus infection. Each CDR3 protein gets one entry after TCRdb re-called the reads with MiXCR. The sample carries 85,000 to 120,000 distinct CDR3 sequences, about 15% recorded once. Sample: PBMCs. The origin of the receptors is a human donor in good health (CMV status not recorded). Some clones in this sample may be carry-over from other donors' samples. Both conserved end residues are part of each CDR3. A D gene is named only where the DNA matches it firmly. Clone size, where shown, is once, few, many, or a class for clones that have expanded.

J | V | D | size | CDR3 | DNA
TRBJ2-5 | TRBV20-1 | . | . | CSARDGSWVKETQYF | TGCAGTGCTAGAGATGGCTCCTGGGTTAAGGAGACCCAGTACTTC
TRBJ1-6 | TRBV4-2 | . | many | CASSATTGVAYNSPLHF | TGTGCCAGCAGCGCCACGACGGGGGTGGCCTATAATTCACCCCTCCACTTT
TRBJ1-1 | TRBV12-3/TRBV12-4 | TRBD1 | . | CASRWTGYEAFF | TGTGCCAGCAGATGGACAGGTTATGAAGCTTTCTTT
TRBJ2-3 | TRBV7-2 | . | many | CASSSSVLRDTQYF | TGTGCCAGCAGCTCCTCCGTTTTAAGAGATACGCAGTATTTT
TRBJ1-2 | TRBV30 | . | few | CAWNSLRNYGYTF | TGTGCCTGGAACTCCCTCCGTAACTATGGCTACACCTTC
TRBJ2-2 | TRBV7-2 | . | many | CASSSLGPANTGELFF | TGTGCCAGCAGCTCATTGGGCCCTGCGAACACCGGGGAGCTGTTTTTT
TRBJ1-6 | TRBV12-3/TRBV12-4 | . | many | CASSLLRVNSPLHF | TGTGCCAGCAGTTTGTTGCGGGTTAATTCACCCCTCCACTTT
TRBJ2-3 | TRBV7-2 | TRBD1 | many | CASSYSGTGGGDTQYF | TGTGCCAGCAGCTACTCCGGGACAGGGGGCGGTGATACGCAGTATTTT
TRBJ2-7 | TRBV20-1 | . | . | CSAPDGFSYEQYF | TGCAGTGCCCCGGACGGCTTTTCCTACGAGCAGTACTTC
TRBJ2-1 | TRBV7-8 | . | many | CASSLGASYEQFF | TGTGCCAGCAGCTTAGGTGCTAGCTATGAGCAGTTCTTC
TRBJ1-3 | TRBV20-1 | . | few | CSARRGLMGGNTIYF | TGCAGTGCTAGAAGGGGGTTGATGGGAGGAAACACCATATATTTT
TRBJ2-5 | TRBV2 | TRBD2 | many | CASSEAAGGAQYF | TGTGCCAGCAGTGAAGCCGCCGGGGGGGCCCAGTACTTC
TRBJ1-2 | TRBV29-1 | . | few | CSVSSRGDGYFRIGGYTF | TGCAGCGTTTCATCTAGGGGGGACGGTTATTTCCGAATTGGAGGCTACACCTTC
TRBJ2-7 | TRBV5-1 | . | few | CASSTGDGRYEQYF | TGCGCCAGCAGCACCGGGGACGGAAGGTACGAGCAGTACTTC
TRBJ2-2 | TRBV6-2/TRBV6-3 | TRBD2 | few | CASSYGRLAGASNTGELFF | TGTGCCAGCAGTTACGGACGGCTAGCGGGGGCTTCGAACACCGGGGAGCTGTTTTTT
TRBJ2-3 | TRBV6-1 | TRBD1 | few | CASRRGQNTDTQYF | TGTGCCAGCAGGAGGGGACAGAACACAGATACGCAGTATTTT
TRBJ2-1 | TRBV28 | . | . | CASSPPYNEQFF | TGTGCCAGCAGCCCGCCCTACAATGAGCAGTTCTTC
TRBJ1-4 | TRBV7-9 | . | many | CASSLALTGSEKLFF | TGTGCCAGCAGCTTAGCTCTTACAGGGAGTGAAAAACTGTTTTTT
TRBJ1-2 | TRBV18 | . | few | CASSPPIGLLQGGYTF | TGTGCCAGCTCACCACCGATCGGTCTGCTCCAGGGGGGCTACACCTTC
TRBJ1-2 | TRBV4-1 | . | . | CASSQDSGSYGYTF | TGTGCCAGCAGCCAAGATTCAGGGAGCTATGGCTACACCTTC